These 15 T cell receptor beta chains originate from one sample sequenced in a study of T cells expressing NK-cell markers. Using the 5' RACE reads, TCRdb records one entry per CDR3 protein without DNA. In all, the sample yields a few hundred thousand distinct CDR3 sequences. Sequencing was done on a sample of blood T cells: a sorted CD56 or NKG2C T cell subset, CD4+ or CD8+ T cells, or bulk PBMC T cells (not recorded which). The receptor source for this set is a man between 18 and 69 years old in good health.

The CDR3 is CASSSPDRQPQHF. This sequence joins TRBV28 and TRBJ1-5; the TCRdb call, TRBD1, lacks DNA for checking. Germline V CDR1 and CDR2: MDHEN, SYDVKM. The CDR3 runs to 13 residues.

The chain is built from TRBV7-6 and TRBJ2-7; lacking DNA, the TRBD1 call made by TCRdb goes unchecked. The CDR3 is made up of 15 amino acids. CDR1 is SGHVS, CDR2 FNYEAQ, per germline. The CDR3 loop is CASRRRQGEAYEQYF.

The chain couples TRBV18 to TRBJ2-4; the TRBD1 assignment by TCRdb is unverifiable without DNA. This CDR3 contains 15 residues. Looked up from germline, CDR1 is KGHSH and CDR2 is LQKENI. CDR3 region: CASSHRDGAKNIQYF.

The chain recombines TRBV7-7 with TRBJ2-5; as DNA is missing, the TRBD1 call by TCRdb cannot be tested. CDR1 is SSHAT and CDR2 is FNYEAQ in the germline V gene (reference sequence). The CDR3 totals 16 residues. The CDR3 is CASSLGPRTGAETQYF. The full variable domain, in which reference TRBV7-7 and TRBJ2-5 provide the parts outside the CDR3, is GAGVSQSPRYKVTKRGQDVTLRCDPISSHATLYWYQQALGQGPEFLTYFNYEAQPDKSGLPSDRFSAERPEGSISTLTIQRTEQRDSAMYRCASSLGPRTGAETQYFGPGTRLLVL.

This sequence joins TRBV7-9 and TRBJ2-3; with no DNA, the TCRdb D assignment of TRBD1 cannot be verified. Germline CDR1 reads SEHNR; CDR2 reads FQNEAQ (reference sequence). The CDR3 totals 14 residues. This CDR3 is CASSWTAETNTQYF.

This rearrangement joins TRBV29-1 to TRBJ2-3; TCRdb names TRBD2, which stays unverified in the absence of DNA. The CDR3 consists of 13 residues. Germline V gives CDR1 SQVTM, CDR2 ANQGSEA. The CDR3 loop is CSVAGTNLYTQYF.

The chain combines TRBV5-1 with TRBJ1-2; the TRBD1 assignment by TCRdb is unverifiable without DNA. This CDR3 spans 16 amino acids. In germline, CDR1 is SGHRS, CDR2 YFSETQ. CDR3: CASSLVGTGPNYGYTF.

The genes are TRBV20-1 and TRBJ2-3; with no DNA, the TCRdb D assignment of TRBD1 cannot be verified. The CDR3 sequence is 17 residues long. CDR1 is DFQATT and CDR2 is SNEGSKA in the germline V gene (reference sequence). The CDR3 sequence: CSARDLLLGPGTDTQYF.

The genes are TRBV5-1 and TRBJ2-3; TCRdb names TRBD2, which stays unverified in the absence of DNA. This CDR3 is built from 16 residues. Germline lookup yields CDR1 SGHRS and CDR2 YFSETQ. This CDR3 reads CASSYQTSNGGDTQYF.

The chain combines TRBV30 with TRBJ2-6. Germline lookup yields CDR1 GTSNPN and CDR2 SVGIG (reference sequence). This CDR3 contains 17 residues. The CDR3 spells CAWSGGKTSSGANVLTF.

The gene calls are TRBV5-1 and TRBJ1-2; absent DNA, TCRdb's TRBD1 call cannot be checked. Looked up from germline, CDR1 is SGHRS and CDR2 is YFSETQ. The CDR3 totals 14 residues. CDR3: CASSDTGGSRGYTF. The whole variable domain, filled in from reference TRBV5-1 and TRBJ1-2, reads KAGVTQTPRYLIKTRGQQVTLSCSPISGHRSVSWYQQTPGQGLQFLFEYFSETQRNKGNFPGRFSGRQFSNSRSEMNVSTLELGDSALYLCASSDTGGSRGYTFGSGTRLTVV.

V and J are TRBV5-4 and TRBJ2-3; TCRdb selects TRBD1, and the lack of DNA leaves this call unchecked. The germline gives CDR1 SGHNT, CDR2 YYREEE (reference sequence). The CDR3 totals 16 residues. The CDR3 sequence is CASSASTGARTDTQYF.

This chain connects TRBV18 to TRBJ1-5; the TRBD1 assignment by TCRdb is unverifiable without DNA. Germline-derived CDR1 and CDR2 are KGHSH and LQKENI. The CDR3 runs 15 residues. CDR3: CASSPSTGNYQPQHF.

The CDR3 loop reads CASSDGRVQPQHF. J is TRBJ1-5 and V is TRBV2. The CDR3 sequence is 13 residues long. Germline V lookup: CDR1 SNHLY, CDR2 FYNNEI.

This chain links TRBV20-1 with TRBJ1-6; the TRBD1 assignment by TCRdb is unverifiable without DNA. This CDR3 has 15 residues. Germline CDR1 and CDR2: DFQATT and SNEGSKA (reference sequence). CDR3 sequence: CSARVGTGGNSPLHF.